This entry lists 16 T cell receptor beta chains sequenced from one sample in a study of post-analysis software for immune sequencing data (dated by TCRdb to about 2015). On the study overall, not on this receptor specifically: Patients showed significantly higher frequencies than controls for five TRBV segments, among them TRBV5-6, TRBV5-1 and TRBV20-1.

These receptors have no identified antigens. The library came from PCR. The data were produced on an Illumina HiSeq 2500. Unique molecular identifiers were incorporated into TCR beta cDNA libraries to reduce PCR and sequencing biases. TCRdb cleaned the public reads at Q25 with fastp, built clones with MiXCR and kept in-frame beta chains. Every distinct CDR3 protein forms one entry, paired with its most common genes and DNA. The table for this sample lists about 770,000 distinct CDR3 sequences; approximately 44% of them were counted only once. Together, the top ten hold approximately 5% of the sample. Sequencing was performed on blood. The source is a girl under 18 with multiple sclerosis.

This clonotype was seen only a few times. This rearrangement joins TRBV6-6 to TRBJ2-5; the match to TRBD2 covers 11 bases. V was pared by 4 bases and J by 5 bases, with 3 bases of the junction left unmatched. Germline-derived CDR1 and CDR2 are MNHNY and SVGAGI (reference sequence). The CDR3 contains 14 residues. CDR3 in DNA: TGTGCCAGCAGTTTGACTAGCGGGATGGAGACCCAGTACTTC. Amino acid sequence: CASSLTSGMETQYF.

This sequence joins TRBV5-1 and TRBJ2-1, with a tentative D call TRBD1 (8 bases). In germline, CDR1 is SGHRS, CDR2 YFSETQ. Between the trimmed V and J ends, which lost 4 bases and 3 bases, there was a span of 14 bases. The CDR3 covers 15 residues. CDR3: CASSLDREGYNEQFF. The CDR3 DNA is TGCGCCAGCAGCCTGGACAGGGAGGGCTACAATGAGCAGTTCTTC. The variable domain in full, with the rest retrieved from reference TRBV5-1 and TRBJ2-1, is KAGVTQTPRYLIKTRGQQVTLSCSPISGHRSVSWYQQTPGQGLQFLFEYFSETQRNKGNFPGRFSGRQFSNSRSEMNVSTLELGDSALYLCASSLDREGYNEQFFGPGTRLTVL.

This clonotype was counted a few times. The chain joins TRBV20-1 to TRBJ1-5; 7 positions agree with TRBD1. This CDR3 region has 14 residues. V shed 5 bases and J 0 bases; nucleotides not matched to a gene: 4. Germline-derived CDR1 and CDR2 are DFQATT and SNEGSKA (reference sequence). The CDR3 bases are TGCAGTGCTCCGACAGGGATTAGCAATCAGCCCCAGCATTTT. Translating it yields CSAPTGISNQPQHF.

The V gene is TRBV30, the J gene TRBJ2-7, with TRBD2 identical over 7 bases. Per germline, CDR1 GTSNPN and CDR2 SVGIG (reference sequence). The CDR3 extends over 11 amino acids. V lost 8 bases and J lost 6; bases outside the gene matches: 7. The CDR3 spells CALGGDREQYF. The CDR3 DNA reads as TGTGCCCTGGGAGGGGATCGCGAGCAGTACTTC.

This sequence joins TRBV12-3 or TRBV12-4 and TRBJ2-1; D not certain. CDR3 length: 13 amino acids. Trimming stripped 5 bases from V and 8 bases from J, with 13 bases between. CDR3 amino acids: CASSPHLRYEQFF. The CDR3 DNA is TGTGCCAGCAGTCCCCACTTACGGTATGAGCAGTTCTTC.

This clonotype appeared many times. V is TRBV7-2 and J is TRBJ2-5, with D uncertain. Germline V gives CDR1 SGHTA, CDR2 FQGNSA. V shed 1 base and J shed 7 bases, with 7 bases lying between them. This CDR3 has 12 amino acids. The chain's CDR3 is CASSLDRRTQYF. The CDR3 coding sequence is TGTGCCAGCAGCTTAGATAGGAGGACCCAGTACTTC.

The chain combines TRBV4-1 with TRBJ1-2; 7 nucleotides line up with TRBD1. CDR3 length: 15 amino acids. Per the germline V gene, CDR1 is MGHRA and CDR2 is YSYEKL. The V and J ends lost 0 bases and 5 bases, in that order; junction bases with no gene match: 6. The CDR3 DNA sequence: TGCGCCAGCAGCCAAGACGAGGGGGCGCGTTATGGCTACACCTTC. Protein sequence: CASSQDEGARYGYTF.

V usage is TRBV12-3 or TRBV12-4 and J usage is TRBJ2-1; the match to TRBD2 covers 7 bases. The trim removed 5 bases at V and 7 bases at J, leaving 8 bases unmatched. The CDR3 has 14 amino acids. The CDR3 bases are TGTGCCAGCAGTCTCACAGGACTAGGTAATGAGCAGTTCTTC. Translating it yields CASSLTGLGNEQFF.

There are a few counts of this clonotype. The chain is built from TRBV7-2 and TRBJ2-7, with 8 nucleotides matching TRBD2. This CDR3 is 17 amino acids long. Germline CDR1 and CDR2: SGHTA and FQGNSA. Trimming cost V 1 base and J 4 bases; bases outside gene matches: 12. The CDR3, as DNA: TGTGCCAGCAGCTTAGGGGTAAGGCGGGAGGCCGGGTACGAGCAGTACTTC. This sequence encodes CASSLGVRREAGYEQYF.

The chain employs TRBV7-9 and TRBJ2-7; 9 bases fit TRBD2. V shed 1 base, J shed 1 base, and the junction held 5 bases outside the gene matches. Germline CDR1 and CDR2: SEHNR and FQNEAQ (reference sequence). The CDR3 runs 16 residues. CDR3 in amino acids: CASSLVGLAGSYEQYF. The CDR3 nucleotides read TGTGCCAGCAGCTTAGTGGGGCTAGCGGGGTCCTACGAGCAGTACTTC.

The chain joins TRBV24-1 to TRBJ1-5; D might be TRBD1 (5 bases). This CDR3 is 14 amino acids long. V lost 5 bases and J lost 3, with 10 bases in between. Germline values: CDR1 KGHDR, CDR2 SFDVKD. The CDR3 nucleotides read TGTGCCACCAGTGGGGGACGGGACAATCAGCCCCAGCATTTT. This gives the protein CATSGGRDNQPQHF.

The rearrangement joins TRBV9 to TRBJ1-2, with 9 bases identical to TRBD1. With 7 bases clipped from V and 7 bases from J, the junction kept 2 bases outside the gene matches. The CDR3 runs 11 residues. Germline values: CDR1 SGDLS, CDR2 YYNGEE. CDR3 DNA sequence: TGTGCCAGCGAGGACAGGGGTGGCTACACCTTC. This sequence encodes CASEDRGGYTF.

Of note for this clonotype: A read error is possible here, since a much larger clone lies one base away. The chain uses TRBV29-1 and TRBJ1-1, with D perhaps TRBD1 (6 bases). Germline CDR1 reads SQVTM; CDR2 reads ANQGSEA. CDR3 size: 11 residues. The CDR3 here is CNVEAGTQAFF. The CDR3, as DNA: TGCAACGTTGAAGCGGGGACACAAGCTTTCTTT.

This clonotype was observed a handful of times. CDR3 bases: TGCGCCAGCAGCTTGCCGACAGGAGAAGCTTTCTTT. Amino acid sequence: CASSLPTGEAFF. The chain is built from TRBV5-1 and TRBJ1-1, with D tentatively TRBD1 (6 bases). Germline V gene data show CDR1 as SGHRS and CDR2 as YFSETQ. The CDR3 totals 12 residues. Trimming removed 1 base at V and 8 bases at J, with 9 bases between. The whole variable domain, filled in from reference TRBV5-1 and TRBJ1-1, reads KAGVTQTPRYLIKTRGQQVTLSCSPISGHRSVSWYQQTPGQGLQFLFEYFSETQRNKGNFPGRFSGRQFSNSRSEMNVSTLELGDSALYLCASSLPTGEAFFGQGTRLTVV.

V usage is TRBV5-1 and J usage is TRBJ2-7; 8 bases align to TRBD2. CDR1 and CDR2 from the germline V gene are SGHRS and YFSETQ. Losses at the gene ends were 0 bases for V and 6 bases for J; bases not matched to a gene: 14. CDR3 length equals 17 residues. The CDR3 here is CASSLATAGLGFGEQYF. The DNA of the CDR3 is TGCGCCAGCAGCTTGGCAACGGCGGGACTAGGTTTCGGCGAGCAGTACTTC.

This clonotype was seen only once. V and J are TRBV20-1 and TRBJ1-5; 8 nucleotides agree with TRBD1. With V trimmed by 3 bases and J by 10 bases, 20 bases remained unmatched. Germline-derived CDR1 and CDR2 are DFQATT and SNEGSKA (reference sequence). The CDR3 sequence is 17 residues long. CDR3 sequence: CSASRIQGARGQGPQHF. DNA of the CDR3: TGCAGTGCTAGTCGGATTCAGGGGGCCCGGGGGCAGGGCCCCCAGCATTTT.